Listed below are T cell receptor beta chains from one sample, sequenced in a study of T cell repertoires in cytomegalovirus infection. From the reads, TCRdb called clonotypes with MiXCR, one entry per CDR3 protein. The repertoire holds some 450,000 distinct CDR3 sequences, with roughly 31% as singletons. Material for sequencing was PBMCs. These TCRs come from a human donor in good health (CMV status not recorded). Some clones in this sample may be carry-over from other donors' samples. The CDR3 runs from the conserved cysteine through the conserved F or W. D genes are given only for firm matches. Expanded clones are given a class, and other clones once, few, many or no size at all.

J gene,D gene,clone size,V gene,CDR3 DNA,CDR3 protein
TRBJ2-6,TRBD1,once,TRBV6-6,TGTGCCAGCAGCGGGACAGGAGGCTCTGGGGCCAACGTCCTGACTTTC,CASSGTGGSGANVLTF
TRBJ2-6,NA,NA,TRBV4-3,TGCGCCAGCAGCCCCGACAGCCACTCTGGGGCCAACGTCCTGACTTTC,CASSPDSHSGANVLTF
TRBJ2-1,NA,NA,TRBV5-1,TGCGCCAGCAGCCCGGGGGGCCCAGCCTACAATGAGCAGTTCTTC,CASSPGGPAYNEQFF
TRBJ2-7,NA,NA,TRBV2,TGTGCCAGCAGCCGCGGCGGACAGACAACAAGAATTTACGAGCAGTACTTC,CASSRGGQTTRIYEQYF
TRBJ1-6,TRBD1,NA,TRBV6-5,TGTGCCAGCAGTTCCCGGGACAGGCCGTCGTCCCTCCACTTT,CASSSRDRPSSLHF
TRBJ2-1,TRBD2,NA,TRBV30,TGTGCCTGGAGTGTGGAGCGGGGGGGCCGGAATGAGCAGTTCTTC,CAWSVERGGRNEQFF
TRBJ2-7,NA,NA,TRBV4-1,TGCGCCAGCAGCCAGGACGGCGAACCCTCCTACGAGCAGTACTTC,CASSQDGEPSYEQYF
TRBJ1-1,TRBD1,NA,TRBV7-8,TGTGCCAGCAGCTTGGACAGGGGAACTGAAGATTGCTTC,CASSLDRGTEDCF
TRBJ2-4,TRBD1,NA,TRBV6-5,TGTGCCAGCAGTTATTCGAGGACAGGGGGGGACATTCAGTACTTC,CASSYSRTGGDIQYF
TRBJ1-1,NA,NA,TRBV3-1,TGTGCCAGCACCGACTCGAGTCGGGGCACTGAAGCTTTCTTT,CASTDSSRGTEAFF
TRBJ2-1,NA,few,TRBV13,TGTGCCAGCAGCTTAGCGGGGGATTTCTCCTACAATGAGCAGTTCTTC,CASSLAGDFSYNEQFF
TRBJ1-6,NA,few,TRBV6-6,TGTGCCAGCAGGCCAACGAGGGATAATTCACCCCTCCACTTT,CASRPTRDNSPLHF
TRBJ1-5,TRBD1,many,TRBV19,TGTGCCAGTAGTTCCAGGGGGGGGAAAAGCCAGCCCCAGCATTTT,CASSSRGGKSQPQHF
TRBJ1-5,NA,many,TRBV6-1,TGTGCCAGCAGTACCGGGACTTATAGCAATCAGCCCCAGCATTTT,CASSTGTYSNQPQHF
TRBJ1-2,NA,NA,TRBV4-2,TGTGCCAGCAGCCAAAGCGCAGGTTCGCAGGGATATGGCTACACCTTC,CASSQSAGSQGYGYTF
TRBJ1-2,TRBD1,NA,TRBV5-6,TGTGCCAGCAGCGACAGACGGGACAGGGTACGATATGGCTACACCTTC,CASSDRRDRVRYGYTF
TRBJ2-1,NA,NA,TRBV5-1,TGCGCCAGCAGCGAGGACGGCGCGGATGAGCAGTTCTTC,CASSEDGADEQFF
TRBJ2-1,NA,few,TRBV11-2,TGTGCCAGCAGCCTAGCCTTCACGAATGAGCAGTTCTTC,CASSLAFTNEQFF
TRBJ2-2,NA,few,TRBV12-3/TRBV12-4,TGTGCCAGCAGATCGACACCGAACACCGGGGAGCTGTTTTTT,CASRSTPNTGELFF
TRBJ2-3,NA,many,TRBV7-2,TGTGCCAGCAGCTTAAGTCTAGAAGCGACGGATACGCAGTATTTT,CASSLSLEATDTQYF
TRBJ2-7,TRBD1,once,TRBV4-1,TGCGCCAGCAGCCAAGACCTTCGACAGGGAGAGTACGAGCAGTACTTC,CASSQDLRQGEYEQYF
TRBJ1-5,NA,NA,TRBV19,TGTGCCAGTAGTACCTCAGGGTTTAGCAATCAGCCCCAGCATTTT,CASSTSGFSNQPQHF
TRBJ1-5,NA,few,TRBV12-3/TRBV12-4,TGTGCCAGCAGTTTAGCGGGGGGTCCTTATAGCAATCAGCCCCAGCATTTT,CASSLAGGPYSNQPQHF
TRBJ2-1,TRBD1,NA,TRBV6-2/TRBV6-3,TGTGCCCGCTGGGGACAGGGGTCCTACAATGAGCAGTTCTTC,CARWGQGSYNEQFF
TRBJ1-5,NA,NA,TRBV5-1,TGCGCCAGCAGCCCTGGGGCAGGTCAAAATCAGCCCCAGCATTTT,CASSPGAGQNQPQHF
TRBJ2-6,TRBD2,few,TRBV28,TGTGCCAGCAGGCCGGGAGGGGCTGGGGCCAACGTCCTGACTTTC,CASRPGGAGANVLTF
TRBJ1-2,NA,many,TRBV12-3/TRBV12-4,TGTGCCAGCAGTCCGGGGCCTAACTATGGCTACACCTTC,CASSPGPNYGYTF
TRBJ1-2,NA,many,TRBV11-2,TGTGCCAGCAGGTCGCTGTCGGGGAATTCCTCCAACTATGGCTACACCTTC,CASRSLSGNSSNYGYTF
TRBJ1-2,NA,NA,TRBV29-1,TGCAGCGTGATCGCCGGAGGGCAGGGCGGATATTACACCTTC,CSVIAGGQGGYYTF
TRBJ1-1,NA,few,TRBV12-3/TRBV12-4,TGTGCCAGCAGACATTTAGAGGATGAAGCTTTCTTT,CASRHLEDEAFF
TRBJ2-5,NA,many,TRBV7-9,TGTGCCAGCAGCCTGAATCCTGTGGAGACCCAGTACTTC,CASSLNPVETQYF
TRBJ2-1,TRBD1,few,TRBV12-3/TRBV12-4,TGTGCCAGCAGCCCCCAGGGGGCGCTTCCCTACAATGAGCAGTTCTTC,CASSPQGALPYNEQFF
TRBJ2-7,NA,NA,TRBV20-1,TGCAGTGCTAGACTGATGACAGCCTCCAGGGTTTACGAGCAGTACTTC,CSARLMTASRVYEQYF
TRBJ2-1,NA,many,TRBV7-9,TGTGCCAGCAGCTTAGCACGTGGCAATGAGCAGTTCTTC,CASSLARGNEQFF
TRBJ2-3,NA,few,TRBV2,TGTGCCAGCAGTGAAGCGAGTTTAGATACGCAGTATTTT,CASSEASLDTQYF
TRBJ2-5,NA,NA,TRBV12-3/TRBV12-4,TGTGCCAGCAGGACCGGACGCCTGTACCAAGAGACCCAGTACTTC,CASRTGRLYQETQYF
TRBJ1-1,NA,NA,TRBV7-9,TGTGCCAGCAGCATTAGAGGGGGGGTTGCCACTGAAGCTTTCTTT,CASSIRGGVATEAFF
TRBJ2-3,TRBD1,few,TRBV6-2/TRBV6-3,TGTGCCAGCAACCTCGGCAGGGGGCGATGGATGACAGATACGCAGTATTTT,CASNLGRGRWMTDTQYF
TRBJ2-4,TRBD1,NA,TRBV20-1,TGCAGTGCTAGTCGCCAGGGGGCTGGCAAAAACATTCAGTACTTC,CSASRQGAGKNIQYF
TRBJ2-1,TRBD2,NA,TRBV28,TGTGCCAGCAGGGCTAGCGGGGGGGCGTTGCAGTTCTTC,CASRASGGALQFF
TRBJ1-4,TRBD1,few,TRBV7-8,TGTGCCAGCAGCTTAGGGCCGGGACAGGGAAATCGCTGGGGGAATGAAAAACTGTTTTTT,CASSLGPGQGNRWGNEKLFF